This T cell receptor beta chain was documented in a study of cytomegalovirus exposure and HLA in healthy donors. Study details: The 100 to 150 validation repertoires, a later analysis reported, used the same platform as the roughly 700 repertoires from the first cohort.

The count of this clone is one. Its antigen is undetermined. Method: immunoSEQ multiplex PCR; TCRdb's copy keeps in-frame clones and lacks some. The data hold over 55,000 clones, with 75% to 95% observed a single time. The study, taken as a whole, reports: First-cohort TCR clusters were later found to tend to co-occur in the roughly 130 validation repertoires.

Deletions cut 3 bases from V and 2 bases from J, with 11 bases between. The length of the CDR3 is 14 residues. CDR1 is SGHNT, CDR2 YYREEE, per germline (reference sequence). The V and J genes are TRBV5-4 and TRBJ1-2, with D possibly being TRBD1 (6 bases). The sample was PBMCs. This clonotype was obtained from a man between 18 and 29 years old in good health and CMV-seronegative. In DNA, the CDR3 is TGTGCCAGCAGCTCAGGGGCGTCAAACTATGGCTACACCTTC. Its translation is CASSSGASNYGYTF.